At least ten counts were recorded for the clone carrying this TCR beta chain. What it recognizes is unknown. The data originate from a study of identical twins. Regarding the study as a whole: Researchers reported weaker excess twin sharing in beta out-of-frame sequences.

This CDR3 is 18 amino acids long. Unmatched junction bases numbered 7, after V lost 2 bases and J lost 0 bases. Per the germline V gene, CDR1 is LGHDT and CDR2 is YNNKEL (reference sequence). TCRdb redid the calling of the 5' RACE reads with MiXCR, one entry per CDR3 protein. The sample carries approximately 280,000 distinct CDR3 sequences, roughly 8.6% recorded once. Every sampled donor was Caucasian and healthy. The same specimen was also included in a second study, on yellow fever vaccine responses in identical twins. That work states: Twins' vaccine T cell responses reportedly seemed partly convergent and partly personalized.

This chain connects TRBV3-1 to TRBJ2-1; TRBD2 matches at 10 bases. Sequencing input: memory (CD45RO+) T cells sorted from blood. The TCR sequence derives from a woman younger than 30 in good health. Here the CDR3 DNA reads TGTGCCAGCAGCCAACAACTAGCGGGAATAAGCTCCTACAATGAGCAGTTCTTC. Translated, it gives CASSQQLAGISSYNEQFF.